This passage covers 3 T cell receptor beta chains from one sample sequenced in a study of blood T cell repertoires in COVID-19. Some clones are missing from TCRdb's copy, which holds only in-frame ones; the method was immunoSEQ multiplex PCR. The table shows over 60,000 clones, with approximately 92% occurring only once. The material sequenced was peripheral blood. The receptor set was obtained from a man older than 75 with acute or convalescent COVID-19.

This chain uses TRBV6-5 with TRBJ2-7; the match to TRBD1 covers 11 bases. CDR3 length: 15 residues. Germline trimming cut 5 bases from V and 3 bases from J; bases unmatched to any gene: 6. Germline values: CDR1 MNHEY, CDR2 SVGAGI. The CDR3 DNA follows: TGTGCCAGCAGTACTCGGACAGGGGGCAACTACGAGCAGTACTTC. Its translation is CASSTRTGGNYEQYF.

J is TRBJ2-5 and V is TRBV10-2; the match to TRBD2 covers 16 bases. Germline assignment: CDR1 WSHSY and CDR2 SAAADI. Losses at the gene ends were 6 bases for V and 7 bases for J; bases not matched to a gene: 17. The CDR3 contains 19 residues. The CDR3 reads CASSDQPGLAGGPLGTQYF. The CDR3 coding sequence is TGCGCCAGCAGCGATCAACCGGGACTAGCGGGGGGGCCCCTCGGGACCCAGTACTTC.

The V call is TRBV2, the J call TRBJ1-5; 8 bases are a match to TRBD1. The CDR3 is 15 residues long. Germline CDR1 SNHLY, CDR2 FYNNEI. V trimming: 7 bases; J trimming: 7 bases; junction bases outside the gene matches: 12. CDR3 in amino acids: CASNRDQGARQPQHF. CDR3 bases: TGTGCCAGCAACAGAGACCAGGGGGCTAGACAGCCCCAGCATTTT.